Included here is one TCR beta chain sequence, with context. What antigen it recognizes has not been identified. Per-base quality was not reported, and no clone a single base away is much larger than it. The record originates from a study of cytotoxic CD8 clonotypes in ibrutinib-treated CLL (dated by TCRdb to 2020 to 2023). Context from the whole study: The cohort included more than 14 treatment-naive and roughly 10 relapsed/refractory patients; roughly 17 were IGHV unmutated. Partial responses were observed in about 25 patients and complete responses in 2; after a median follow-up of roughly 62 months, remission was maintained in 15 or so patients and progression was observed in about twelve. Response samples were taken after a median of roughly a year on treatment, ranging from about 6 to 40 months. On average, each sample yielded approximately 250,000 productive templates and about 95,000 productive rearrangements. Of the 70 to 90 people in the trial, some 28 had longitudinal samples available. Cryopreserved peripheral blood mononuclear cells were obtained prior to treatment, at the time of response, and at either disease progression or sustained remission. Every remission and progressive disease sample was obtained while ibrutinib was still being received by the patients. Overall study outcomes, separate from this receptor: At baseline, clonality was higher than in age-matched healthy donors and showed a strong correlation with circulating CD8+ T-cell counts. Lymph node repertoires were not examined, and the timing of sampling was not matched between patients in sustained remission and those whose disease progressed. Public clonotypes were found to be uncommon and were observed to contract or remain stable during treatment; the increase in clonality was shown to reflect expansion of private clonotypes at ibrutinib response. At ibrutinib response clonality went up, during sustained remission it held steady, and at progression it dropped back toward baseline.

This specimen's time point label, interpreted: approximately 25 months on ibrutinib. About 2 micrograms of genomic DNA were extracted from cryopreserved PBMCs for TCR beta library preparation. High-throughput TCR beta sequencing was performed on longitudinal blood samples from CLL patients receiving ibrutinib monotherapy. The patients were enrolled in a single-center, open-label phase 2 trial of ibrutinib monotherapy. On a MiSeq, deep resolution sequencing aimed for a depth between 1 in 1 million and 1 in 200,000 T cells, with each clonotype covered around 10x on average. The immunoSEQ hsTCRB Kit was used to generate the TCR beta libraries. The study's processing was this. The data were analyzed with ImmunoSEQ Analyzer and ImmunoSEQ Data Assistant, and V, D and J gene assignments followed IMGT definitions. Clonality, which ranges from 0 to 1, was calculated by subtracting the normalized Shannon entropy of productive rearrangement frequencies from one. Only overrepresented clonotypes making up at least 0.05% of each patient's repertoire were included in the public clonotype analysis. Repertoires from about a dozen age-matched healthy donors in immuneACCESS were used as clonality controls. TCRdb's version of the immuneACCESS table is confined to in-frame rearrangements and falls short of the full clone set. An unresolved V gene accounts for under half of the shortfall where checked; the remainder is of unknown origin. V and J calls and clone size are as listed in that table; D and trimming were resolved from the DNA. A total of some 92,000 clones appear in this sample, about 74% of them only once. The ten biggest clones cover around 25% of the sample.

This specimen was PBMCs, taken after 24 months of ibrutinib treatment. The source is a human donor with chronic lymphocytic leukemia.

The CDR3 reads as follows: CASSLATGRGVGYTF. At the DNA level, the sequence is TGTGCCAGCAGCTTAGCGACAGGGAGGGGAGTTGGCTACACCTTC. The chain uses TRBV7-2 and TRBJ1-2; TRBD1 lines up with 7 middle nucleotides. CDR1 and CDR2 were assigned from the germline V gene as SGHTA and FQGNSA. Including the terminal cysteine and phenylalanine, the CDR3 comprises 15 residues. Only the CDR3 region is kept as DNA, spanning 45 bases read in frame from base 1. The germline V end is reduced by 0 bases and the J end by 7 bases; junction bases left unmatched: 8. The full variable domain, with segments outside the CDR3 supplied by the reference TRBV7-2 and TRBJ1-2 proteins, appears as GAGVSQSPSNKVTEKGKDVELRCDPISGHTALYWYRQSLGQGLEFLIYFQGNSAPDKSGLPSDRFSAERTGGSVSTLTIQRTQQEDSAVYLCASSLATGRGVGYTFGSGTRLTVV.